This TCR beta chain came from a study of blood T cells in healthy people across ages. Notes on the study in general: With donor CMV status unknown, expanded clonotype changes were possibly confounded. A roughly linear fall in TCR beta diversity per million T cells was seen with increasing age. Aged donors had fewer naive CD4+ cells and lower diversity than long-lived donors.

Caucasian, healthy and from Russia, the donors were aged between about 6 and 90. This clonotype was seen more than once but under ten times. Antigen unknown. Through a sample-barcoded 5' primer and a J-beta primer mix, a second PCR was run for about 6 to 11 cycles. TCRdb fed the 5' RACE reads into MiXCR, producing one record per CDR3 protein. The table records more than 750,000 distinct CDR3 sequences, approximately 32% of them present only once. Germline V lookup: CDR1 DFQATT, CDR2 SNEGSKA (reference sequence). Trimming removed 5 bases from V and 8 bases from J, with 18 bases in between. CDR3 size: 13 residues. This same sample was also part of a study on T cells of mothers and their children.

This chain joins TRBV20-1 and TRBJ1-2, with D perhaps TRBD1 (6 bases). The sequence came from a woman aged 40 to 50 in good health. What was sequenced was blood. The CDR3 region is CSAPKAGVRGYTF. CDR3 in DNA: TGCAGTGCTCCAAAAGCAGGGGTCCGAGGCTACACCTTC.